This T cell receptor (beta chain) was sequenced for a study of cytomegalovirus exposure and HLA in healthy donors. With 60 Vbeta and 13 Jbeta primers, the PCR was carried out. Produced via immunoSEQ multiplex PCR; TCRdb's table is partial and in-frame only. The sample records 80,000 or so clones, around a tenth being singletons. The specimen was PBMCs. This sequence was found in a man aged 55 to 70 in good health and CMV-seropositive.

The CDR3 loop is CASSLEGSSGNTIYF. CDR3 DNA: TGTGCCAGCAGCCTTGAGGGTAGCTCTGGAAACACCATATATTTT. This sequence joins TRBV5-6 and TRBJ1-3; D is undetermined. Germline-derived CDR1 and CDR2 are SGHDT and YYEEEE. V was cut by 4 bases and J by 0 bases, with 11 bases left in between. The CDR3 covers 15 residues.